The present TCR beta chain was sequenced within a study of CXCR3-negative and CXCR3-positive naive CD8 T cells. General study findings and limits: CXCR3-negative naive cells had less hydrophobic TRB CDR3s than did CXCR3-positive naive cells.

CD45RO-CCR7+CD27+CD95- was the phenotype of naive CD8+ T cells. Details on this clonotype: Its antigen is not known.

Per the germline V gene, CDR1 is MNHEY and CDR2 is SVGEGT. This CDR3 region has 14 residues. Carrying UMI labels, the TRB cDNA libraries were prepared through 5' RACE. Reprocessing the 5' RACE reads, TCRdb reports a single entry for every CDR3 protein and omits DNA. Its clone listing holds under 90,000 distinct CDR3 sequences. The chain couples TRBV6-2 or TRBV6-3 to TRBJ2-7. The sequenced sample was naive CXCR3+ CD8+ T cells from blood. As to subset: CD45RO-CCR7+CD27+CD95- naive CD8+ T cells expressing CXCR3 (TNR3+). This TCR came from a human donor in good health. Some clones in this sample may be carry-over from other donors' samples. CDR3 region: CASSYSPAPYEQYF.